One and the same sample provided the 19 T cell receptor beta chains below, sequenced in a study of blood T cell repertoires in COVID-19. Measured with immunoSEQ multiplex PCR; TCRdb has only the in-frame clones, and not every one. The sample shows hundreds of thousands of clones, roughly 85% of them seen only once. Sequencing was performed on peripheral blood. All receptors come from a woman aged 25 to 45 with active or convalescent COVID-19.

The V gene is TRBV9, the J gene TRBJ2-3, with D perhaps matching TRBD2 (5 bases). V lost 4 bases and J lost 8, with 26 bases in between. This CDR3 is built from 17 residues. Germline V gene sequence: CDR1 SGDLS, CDR2 YYNGEE. DNA for the CDR3: TGTGCCAGCAGCCATAGCGTCTTTCGTAAATCTATTGGTACGCAGTATTTT. Protein: CASSHSVFRKSIGTQYF. The full variable domain, rest sourced from reference TRBV9 and TRBJ2-3, is DSGVTQTPKHLITATGQRVTLRCSPRSGDLSVYWYQQSLDQGLQFLIQYYNGEERAKGNILERFSAQQFPDLHSELNLSSLELGDSALYFCASSHSVFRKSIGTQYFGPGTRLTVL.

The V and J genes are TRBV5-1 and TRBJ1-1, with 7 bases matching TRBD1. Germline V CDR1 and CDR2: SGHRS, YFSETQ. The CDR3 contains 18 residues. V lost 0 bases and J lost 0; bases outside the gene matches: 11. CDR3 bases: TGCGCCAGCAGCTTGGGATACGCTATGGGACAGCTGAACACTGAAGCTTTCTTT. Translating gives CASSLGYAMGQLNTEAFF.

The chain carries TRBV11-1 and TRBJ1-1, with a tentative D call TRBD1 (6 bases). Trimming cost V 5 bases and J 3 bases, with 19 bases left between them. The germline CDR1 and CDR2 sequences are SGHAT and FQDESV (reference sequence). The length of the CDR3 is 16 residues. The CDR3 sequence: CASSERGGREDTEAFF. CDR3 nucleotide sequence: TGTGCCAGCAGCGAAAGGGGGGGGCGCGAGGACACTGAAGCTTTCTTT. The full variable domain, its missing parts supplied by reference TRBV11-1 and TRBJ1-1, is EAEVAQSPRYKITEKSQAVAFWCDPISGHATLYWYRQILGQGPELLVQFQDESVVDDSQLPKDRFSAERLKGVDSTLKIQPAELGDSAMYLCASSERGGREDTEAFFGQGTRLTVV.

J is TRBJ2-2 and V is TRBV5-1; TRBD1 might be the D (7 bases). The V gene lost 2 bases and the J gene lost 7 bases, with 21 bases spanning the gap. The CDR3 runs to 17 residues. Per germline, CDR1 SGHRS and CDR2 YFSETQ. CDR3 sequence reads: CASSFNSRGEIGGELFF. CDR3 DNA: TGCGCCAGCAGCTTCAACTCCAGGGGGGAAATTGGCGGGGAGCTGTTTTTT.

This CDR3 reads CASSLGSGVAFF. The CDR3, as DNA: TGTGCCAGCAGCTTGGGATCCGGGGTCGCTTTCTTT. The gene calls are TRBV5-4 and TRBJ1-1; D unresolved. V lost 0 bases, J lost 11 bases, and 11 bases lay in between. This CDR3 has 12 residues. Germline loops: CDR1 SGHNT, CDR2 YYREEE (reference sequence).

The chain employs TRBV2 and TRBJ2-1; TRBD2 is a possible D gene (6 bases). The ends were cut back, 2 bases at V and 2 bases at J, with 7 bases in the middle. The CDR3 loop spans 14 amino acids. Germline values: CDR1 SNHLY, CDR2 FYNNEI. The DNA of the CDR3 is TGTGCCAGCAGTGAACTAGCGCCCTACAATGAGCAGTTCTTC. It is translated as CASSELAPYNEQFF.

This chain links TRBV3-1 (or the pseudogene TRBV3-2) with TRBJ2-5; a weak D match, TRBD1 (5 bases). V dropped 0 bases and J dropped 3 bases, with 17 bases sitting between them. The CDR3 loop spans 17 amino acids. The germline CDR1 and CDR2 sequences are LGHDT and YNNKEL (reference sequence). DNA of the CDR3: TGTGCCAGCAGCCAAGATCTTGACAGCGCGGTCGAAGAGACCCAGTACTTC. Residues: CASSQDLDSAVEETQYF.

The chain uses TRBV5-6 and TRBJ2-2, with a tentative D call TRBD2 (6 bases). Germline CDR1 and CDR2: SGHDT and YYEEEE. Trimming removed 4 bases from V and 4 bases from J, with 17 bases in between. The CDR3 totals 16 residues. The DNA for the CDR3 is TGTGCCAGCAGCAATCCCCGGAGGGAGGCCACCGGGGAGCTGTTTTTT. This gives the protein CASSNPRREATGELFF.

The chain joins TRBV19 to TRBJ1-2; no firm D call. Germline V lookup: CDR1 LNHDA, CDR2 SQIVND (reference sequence). Between the trimmed V and J ends, which lost 0 bases and 2 bases, there was a span of 7 bases. The CDR3 is 14 residues long. CDR3 in DNA: TGTGCCAGTAGTATAGATCGAGGAAACTATGGCTACACCTTC. This sequence encodes CASSIDRGNYGYTF.

The rearrangement uses TRBV7-9 and TRBJ1-1; 7 bases are a match to TRBD1. The CDR3 sequence is 15 residues long. The V gene end was trimmed by 11 bases and the J gene end by 0 bases; junction bases not matched to a gene: 12. Germline V CDR1 and CDR2: SEHNR, FQNEAQ (reference sequence). CDR3 region: CACGTVSTMNTEAFF. The CDR3 bases are TGTGCCTGTGGGACAGTCAGTACTATGAACACTGAAGCTTTCTTT.

The J gene is TRBJ1-1, the V gene TRBV19; 8 bases match TRBD1. Looked up from germline, CDR1 is LNHDA and CDR2 is SQIVND (reference sequence). The CDR3 runs to 17 residues. V gave up 2 bases and J gave up 3 bases; unmatched junction bases: 11. In nucleotides, the CDR3 is TGTGCCAGTAGTATAAGAGTGGCGAAACAGGGGGACACTGAAGCTTTCTTT. Encoded protein: CASSIRVAKQGDTEAFF.

The rearrangement uses TRBV29-1 and TRBJ1-2, with 7 bases matching TRBD1. Germline trimming cut 6 bases from V and 1 base from J; bases unmatched to any gene: 2. The CDR3 contains 12 residues. Germline V gives CDR1 SQVTM, CDR2 ANQGSEA. The CDR3 spells CSVGQSNYGYTF. The CDR3 nucleotides read TGCAGCGTGGGACAGAGTAACTATGGCTACACCTTC.

This clone showed up just once. The chain has TRBV7-9 and TRBJ2-2; D might be TRBD1 (5 bases). The ends were cut back, 6 bases at V and 5 bases at J, with 10 bases in the middle. The CDR3 spans 13 residues. Germline CDR1 is SEHNR and CDR2 is FQNEAQ (reference sequence). The CDR3 nucleotides read TGTGCCAGCAGTTCGGACACAACCGGGGAGCTGTTTTTT. Translated, it gives CASSSDTTGELFF.

The chain links TRBV11-2 to TRBJ1-3; the match to TRBD1 covers 7 bases. CDR1 and CDR2 from the germline V gene are SGHAT and FQNNGV. V lost 4 bases and J lost 4; bases outside the gene matches: 7. The CDR3 loop spans 15 amino acids. CDR3 amino acids: CASSSLHRGGNTIYF. The CDR3 nucleotides read TGTGCCAGCAGCTCCCTTCACAGGGGCGGAAACACCATATATTTT.

The sample holds many counts of this clone. The rearrangement links TRBV2 to TRBJ1-5, with TRBD1 matching 7 bases. The junction had 6 bases not matched to a gene; V was cut back by 6 bases and J by 4 bases. Germline values: CDR1 SNHLY, CDR2 FYNNEI. The CDR3 totals 14 residues. The CDR3 DNA is TGTGCCAGCAGGACAGGGCCCATGAATCAGCCCCAGCATTTT. Protein sequence: CASRTGPMNQPQHF.

The V gene is TRBV6-1, the J gene TRBJ2-4; 8 nucleotides agree with TRBD1. This CDR3 region has 16 residues. Germline V gene data show CDR1 as MNHNS and CDR2 as SASEGT. J gave up 6 bases and V 2 bases, and 9 bases lay outside the gene matches. CDR3 nucleotide sequence: TGTGCCAGCAGTGAACTGGGACAGGCTGTAGGAAACATTCAGTACTTC. This gives the protein CASSELGQAVGNIQYF.

The V gene is TRBV7-2, the J gene TRBJ2-7; 7 bases fit TRBD1. The CDR3 extends over 19 amino acids. V gave up 5 bases and J gave up 2 bases; unmatched junction bases: 21. CDR1 SGHTA and CDR2 FQGNSA come from the germline V gene. The CDR3 DNA is TGTGCCAGCAGCCAAACCGACCTTGATTCGGACAGGCGAACCTACGAGCAGTACTTC. It translates to CASSQTDLDSDRRTYEQYF.

The gene calls are TRBV5-1 and TRBJ1-1; maybe TRBD1 (5 bases). The CDR3 is 16 amino acids. Germline V gives CDR1 SGHRS, CDR2 YFSETQ. Trimming shortened V by 0 bases and J by 4 bases, and 16 bases separated the two germline ends. CDR3 DNA: TGCGCCAGCAGCTTGGTGGCAGTGATGGGGGGCACTGAAGCTTTCTTT. Translation: CASSLVAVMGGTEAFF.

V and J are TRBV28 and TRBJ2-7, with D possibly matching TRBD2 (7 bases). The V gene's germline CDR1 is MDHEN and CDR2 SYDVKM. Trimming took off 7 bases at V and 1 base at J, with 20 bases between the two ends. The CDR3 loop spans 16 amino acids. CDR3 coding DNA: TGTGCCAGCACCTCGGGGGGCCTAGACCTATCCTACGAGCAGTACTTC. It encodes CASTSGGLDLSYEQYF.